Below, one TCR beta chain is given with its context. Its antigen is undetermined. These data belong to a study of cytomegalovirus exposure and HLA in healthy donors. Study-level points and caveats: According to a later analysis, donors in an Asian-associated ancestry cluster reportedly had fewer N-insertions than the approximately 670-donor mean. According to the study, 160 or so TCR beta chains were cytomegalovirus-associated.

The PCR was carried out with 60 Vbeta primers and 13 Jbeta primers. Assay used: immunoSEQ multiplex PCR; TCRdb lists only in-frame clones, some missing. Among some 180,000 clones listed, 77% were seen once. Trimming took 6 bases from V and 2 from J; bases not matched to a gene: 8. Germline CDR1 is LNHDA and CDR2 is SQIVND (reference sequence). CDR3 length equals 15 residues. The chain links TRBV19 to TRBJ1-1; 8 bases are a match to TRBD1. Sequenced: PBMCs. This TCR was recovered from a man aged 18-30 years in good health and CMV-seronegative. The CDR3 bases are TGTGCCAGTAGCTCCAGGGGGCTCGGAAACACTGAAGCTTTCTTT. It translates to CASSSRGLGNTEAFF. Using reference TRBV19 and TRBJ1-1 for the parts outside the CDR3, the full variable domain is DGGITQSPKYLFRKEGQNVTLSCEQNLNHDAMYWYRQDPGQGLRLIYYSQIVNDFQKGDIAEGYSVSREKKESFPLTVTSAQKNPTAFYLCASSSRGLGNTEAFFGQGTRLTVV.